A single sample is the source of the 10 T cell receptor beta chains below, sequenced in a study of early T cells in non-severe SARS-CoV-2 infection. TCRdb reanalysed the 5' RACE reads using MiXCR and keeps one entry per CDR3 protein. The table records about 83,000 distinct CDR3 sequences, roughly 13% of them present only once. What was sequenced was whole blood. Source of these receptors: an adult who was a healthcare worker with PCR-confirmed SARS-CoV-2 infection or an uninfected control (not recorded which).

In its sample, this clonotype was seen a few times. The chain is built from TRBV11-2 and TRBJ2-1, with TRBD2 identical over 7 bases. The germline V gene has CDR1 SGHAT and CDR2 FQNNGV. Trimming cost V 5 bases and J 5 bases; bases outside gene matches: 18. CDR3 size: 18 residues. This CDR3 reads CASSNLRIAGGSDNEQFF. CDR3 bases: TGTGCCAGCAGCAACCTGAGGATAGCGGGTGGTTCCGACAATGAGCAGTTCTTC.

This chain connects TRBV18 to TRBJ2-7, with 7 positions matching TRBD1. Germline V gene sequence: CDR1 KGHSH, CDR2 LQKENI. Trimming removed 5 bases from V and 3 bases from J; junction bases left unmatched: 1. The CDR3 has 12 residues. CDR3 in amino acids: CASSAGGYEQYF. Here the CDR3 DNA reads TGTGCCAGCTCAGCAGGGGGCTACGAGCAGTACTTC.

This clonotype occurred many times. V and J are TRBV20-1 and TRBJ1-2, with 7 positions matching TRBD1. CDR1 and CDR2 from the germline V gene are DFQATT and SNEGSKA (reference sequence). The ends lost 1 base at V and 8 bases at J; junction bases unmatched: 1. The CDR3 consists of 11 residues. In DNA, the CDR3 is TGCAGTGCTAGAGGGACAGGCGGCTACACCTTC. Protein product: CSARGTGGYTF.

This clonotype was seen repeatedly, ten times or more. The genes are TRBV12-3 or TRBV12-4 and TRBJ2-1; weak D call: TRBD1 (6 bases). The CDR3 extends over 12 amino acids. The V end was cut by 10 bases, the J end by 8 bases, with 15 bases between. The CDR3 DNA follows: TGTGCCACCTCGAGGACAGACCATGAGCAGTTCTTC. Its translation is CATSRTDHEQFF.

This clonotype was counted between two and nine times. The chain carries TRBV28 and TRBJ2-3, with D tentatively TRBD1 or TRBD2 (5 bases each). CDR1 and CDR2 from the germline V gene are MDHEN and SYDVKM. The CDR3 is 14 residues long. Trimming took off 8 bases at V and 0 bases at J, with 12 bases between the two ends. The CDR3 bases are TGTGCCAGCTTGAGGGGTTCAAGCACAGATACGCAGTATTTT. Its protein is CASLRGSSTDTQYF.

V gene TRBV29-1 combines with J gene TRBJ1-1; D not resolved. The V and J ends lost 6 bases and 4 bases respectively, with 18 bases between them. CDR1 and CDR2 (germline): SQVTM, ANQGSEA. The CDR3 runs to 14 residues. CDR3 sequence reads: CSVRVGGSGTEAFF. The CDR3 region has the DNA TGCAGCGTCCGCGTCGGAGGGAGCGGCACTGAAGCTTTCTTT.

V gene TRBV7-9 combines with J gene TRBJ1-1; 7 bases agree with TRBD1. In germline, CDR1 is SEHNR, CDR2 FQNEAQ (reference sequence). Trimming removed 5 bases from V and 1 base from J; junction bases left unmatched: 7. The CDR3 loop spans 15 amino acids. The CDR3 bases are TGTGCCAGCAGCCGGGACAGCTCTAAGAACACTGAAGCTTTCTTT. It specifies CASSRDSSKNTEAFF.

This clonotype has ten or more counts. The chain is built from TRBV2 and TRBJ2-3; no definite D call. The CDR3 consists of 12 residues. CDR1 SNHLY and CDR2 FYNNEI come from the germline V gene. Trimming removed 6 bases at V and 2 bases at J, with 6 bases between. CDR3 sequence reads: CASSKNTDTQYF. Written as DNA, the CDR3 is TGTGCCAGCAGCAAAAACACAGATACGCAGTATTTT.

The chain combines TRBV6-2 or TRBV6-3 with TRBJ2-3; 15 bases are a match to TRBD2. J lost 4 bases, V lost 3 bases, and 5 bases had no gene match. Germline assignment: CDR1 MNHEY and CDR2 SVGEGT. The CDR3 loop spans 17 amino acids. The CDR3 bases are TGTGCCAGCAGTTATGGCGGACTAGCGGGGGGGCCAGATACGCAGTATTTT. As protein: CASSYGGLAGGPDTQYF.

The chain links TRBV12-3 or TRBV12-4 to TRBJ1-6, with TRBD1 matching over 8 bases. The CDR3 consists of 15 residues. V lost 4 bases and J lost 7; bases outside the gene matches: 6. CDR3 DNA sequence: TGTGCCAGCAGTTCGGACAGGGCGGGGAATTCACCCCTCCACTTT. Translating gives CASSSDRAGNSPLHF.